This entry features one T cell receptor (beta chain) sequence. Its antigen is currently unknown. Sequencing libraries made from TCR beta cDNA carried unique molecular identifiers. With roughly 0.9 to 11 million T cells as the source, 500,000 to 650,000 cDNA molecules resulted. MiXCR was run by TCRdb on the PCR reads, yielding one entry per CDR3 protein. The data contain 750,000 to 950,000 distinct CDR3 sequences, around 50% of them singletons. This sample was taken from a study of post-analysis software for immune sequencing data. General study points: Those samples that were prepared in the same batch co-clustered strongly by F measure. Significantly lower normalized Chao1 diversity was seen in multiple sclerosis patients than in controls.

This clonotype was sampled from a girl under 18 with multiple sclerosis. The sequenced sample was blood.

For the CDR3, the DNA is TGTGCCAGCAGTACCCGGGGGCGGGGCTCCTACAATGAGCAGTTCTTC. Protein product: CASSTRGRGSYNEQFF. The chain recombines TRBV6-5 with TRBJ2-1; D may be TRBD1 or TRBD2 (6 bases each). Germline assignment: CDR1 MNHEY and CDR2 SVGAGI. The CDR3 length is 16 residues. V shed 5 bases and J shed 0 bases, with 14 bases lying between them.